This is a list of T cell receptor beta chains from one sample in a study of identifying expanded T cells in peripheral blood. Libraries were prepared by immunoSEQ multiplex PCR; TCRdb keeps only in-frame clonotypes and omits some of them. The data show under 150,000 clones, 75% to 90% seen once. The sample taken for sequencing was blood. The source is a person between 18 and 75 years old in good health. The CDR3 runs from the conserved cysteine through the conserved F or W. Fields, in order: J gene, V gene, clone size, CDR3 length, D gene, CDR3 DNA, CDR3 protein. D genes are given only for firm matches. Only part of the rows carry a size: once, few, many, or a class if the clone is expanded.

j_gene: TRBJ2-2; v_gene: TRBV5-6; abundance: -; len: 14; d_gene: -; CDR3nt: TGTGCCAGCAGCTTGAGACAGAACACCGGGGAGCTGTTTTTT; CDR3aa: CASSLRQNTGELFF
j_gene: TRBJ2-4; v_gene: TRBV5-1; abundance: -; len: 17; d_gene: TRBD1; CDR3nt: TGCGCCAGCAGCTTGGTTTCGGGACAGCTAGCCAAAAACATTCAGTACTTC; CDR3aa: CASSLVSGQLAKNIQYF
j_gene: TRBJ2-1; v_gene: TRBV9; abundance: -; len: 16; d_gene: -; CDR3nt: TGTGCCAGCAGTGTAATGGCGGGACAAGTTTACAATGAGCAGTTCTTC; CDR3aa: CASSVMAGQVYNEQFF
j_gene: TRBJ1-5; v_gene: TRBV28; abundance: -; len: 15; d_gene: -; CDR3nt: TGTGCCAGCAGCCAAGGGGGGGGTAACAATCTGCCCCAGCATTTT; CDR3aa: CASSQGGGNNLPQHF
j_gene: TRBJ1-1; v_gene: TRBV6-5; abundance: -; len: 13; d_gene: TRBD1; CDR3nt: TGTGCCACCACAGGGGCCTCACTTCCTGAAGCTTTCTTT; CDR3aa: CATTGASLPEAFF
j_gene: TRBJ2-7; v_gene: TRBV9; abundance: -; len: 14; d_gene: -; CDR3nt: TGTGCCAGCAGCCCATCAGGGGCCCCCCACGAGCAGTACTTC; CDR3aa: CASSPSGAPHEQYF
j_gene: TRBJ2-7; v_gene: TRBV29-1; abundance: once; len: 13; d_gene: -; CDR3nt: TGCAGCGTAAAAATGACAGACTCCTACGAGCAGTACTTC; CDR3aa: CSVKMTDSYEQYF
j_gene: TRBJ1-4; v_gene: TRBV10-3; abundance: -; len: 18; d_gene: TRBD1; CDR3nt: TGTGCCATCAGTGAGTCATCCCGTAACAGGGGACGTAATGAAAAACTGTTTTTT; CDR3aa: CAISESSRNRGRNEKLFF
j_gene: TRBJ1-2; v_gene: TRBV4-3; abundance: -; len: 14; d_gene: -; CDR3nt: TGCGCCAGCAGCCAAGATGCCAGCTCATATGGCTACACCTTC; CDR3aa: CASSQDASSYGYTF
j_gene: TRBJ1-2; v_gene: TRBV7-9; abundance: -; len: 13; d_gene: -; CDR3nt: TGTGCCAGCAGCTTAGCGCCGAGGTACCTCTACACCTTC; CDR3aa: CASSLAPRYLYTF
j_gene: TRBJ1-4; v_gene: TRBV27; abundance: -; len: 17; d_gene: TRBD1; CDR3nt: TGTGCCAGCAGCCCCAGAGACAGGGGTTTGACTAATGAAAAACTGTTTTTT; CDR3aa: CASSPRDRGLTNEKLFF
j_gene: TRBJ1-6; v_gene: TRBV14; abundance: -; len: 14; d_gene: -; CDR3nt: TGTGCCAGCAGCACTCAGATCTATAATTCACCCCTCCACTTT; CDR3aa: CASSTQIYNSPLHF
j_gene: TRBJ2-1; v_gene: TRBV2; abundance: -; len: 17; d_gene: -; CDR3nt: TGTGCCAGTCAGGAGGCGGGGGCCTCCAGCTCCTACAATGAGCAGTTCTTC; CDR3aa: CASQEAGASSSYNEQFF
j_gene: TRBJ2-6; v_gene: TRBV10-3; abundance: -; len: 17; d_gene: -; CDR3nt: TGTGCCATCAGTGAATCTCTGGGGGGCGCTGGGGCCAACGTCCTGACTTTC; CDR3aa: CAISESLGGAGANVLTF
j_gene: TRBJ2-7; v_gene: TRBV29-1; abundance: -; len: 12; d_gene: TRBD1; CDR3nt: TGCAGCGTTGGACACGGACAGGGGGAGCAGTACTTC; CDR3aa: CSVGHGQGEQYF
j_gene: TRBJ1-1; v_gene: TRBV7-2; abundance: few; len: 16; d_gene: -; CDR3nt: TGTGCCAGCAGCTTCAATTCCGGGACAACGAACACTGAAGCTTTCTTT; CDR3aa: CASSFNSGTTNTEAFF
j_gene: TRBJ1-4; v_gene: TRBV7-2; abundance: -; len: 15; d_gene: TRBD1; CDR3nt: TGTGCCAGCAGCTTAAGTGGGACAGGGCATGAAAAACTGTTTTTT; CDR3aa: CASSLSGTGHEKLFF
j_gene: TRBJ2-2; v_gene: TRBV9; abundance: -; len: 14; d_gene: -; CDR3nt: TGTGCCAGCAGCGTCTACGGGAACACCGGGGAGCTGTTTTTT; CDR3aa: CASSVYGNTGELFF
j_gene: TRBJ1-1; v_gene: TRBV6-1; abundance: -; len: 12; d_gene: TRBD1; CDR3nt: TGTGCCACCGACAGGGACAACACTGAAGCTTTCTTT; CDR3aa: CATDRDNTEAFF
j_gene: TRBJ1-1; v_gene: TRBV10-1; abundance: few; len: 13; d_gene: -; CDR3nt: TGCGCCAGCAGTGATCCGGGACGAGTAGAGGCTTTCTTT; CDR3aa: CASSDPGRVEAFF
j_gene: TRBJ1-1; v_gene: TRBV7-9; abundance: few; len: 14; d_gene: TRBD1; CDR3nt: TGTGCCAGCACCCCCCGGGACAGGAACACTGAAGCTTTCTTT; CDR3aa: CASTPRDRNTEAFF
j_gene: TRBJ1-4; v_gene: TRBV5-8; abundance: -; len: 16; d_gene: -; CDR3nt: TGTGCCAGCAGCGCCGGCGCGACGGCGGCCCTAGAAAAACTGTTTTTT; CDR3aa: CASSAGATAALEKLFF
j_gene: TRBJ2-2; v_gene: TRBV11-2; abundance: -; len: 16; d_gene: TRBD1; CDR3nt: TGTGCCAGCAGCTCCCCACGGACAGGTATGTCCGGGGAGCTGTTTTTT; CDR3aa: CASSSPRTGMSGELFF
j_gene: TRBJ2-4; v_gene: TRBV7-2; abundance: -; len: 14; d_gene: -; CDR3nt: TGTGCCAGCAGCCTAACGGGAACCAAAAACATTCAGTACTTC; CDR3aa: CASSLTGTKNIQYF
j_gene: TRBJ2-1; v_gene: TRBV7-9; abundance: -; len: 17; d_gene: -; CDR3nt: TGTGCCAGCAGCTTAGGAGAACCGGGAGCGCACGACAATGAGCAGTTCTTC; CDR3aa: CASSLGEPGAHDNEQFF
j_gene: TRBJ1-6; v_gene: TRBV18; abundance: -; len: 15; d_gene: TRBD1; CDR3nt: TGTGCCAGCTCACCTCGGACAGGGTATAATTCACCCCTCCACTTT; CDR3aa: CASSPRTGYNSPLHF
j_gene: TRBJ2-2; v_gene: TRBV18; abundance: -; len: 18; d_gene: -; CDR3nt: TGTGCCAGCTCACAAGCCCTCCCAGGGGCAATGAGCACCGGGGAGCTGTTTTTT; CDR3aa: CASSQALPGAMSTGELFF
j_gene: TRBJ2-1; v_gene: TRBV7-2; abundance: once; len: 19; d_gene: TRBD1; CDR3nt: TGTGCCAGCAGCGCCCGGACAGGGGGATCGATTGTCTCCTACAATGAGCAGTTCTTC; CDR3aa: CASSARTGGSIVSYNEQFF
j_gene: TRBJ1-2; v_gene: TRBV18; abundance: -; len: 14; d_gene: -; CDR3nt: TGTGCCAGCTCACCATCGGGGGGCGACTTAGGCTACACCTTC; CDR3aa: CASSPSGGDLGYTF
j_gene: TRBJ2-5; v_gene: TRBV2; abundance: -; len: 14; d_gene: -; CDR3nt: TGTGCCGGAACTACGGGACCCGGCGGGGAGACCCAGTACTTC; CDR3aa: CAGTTGPGGETQYF
j_gene: TRBJ2-7; v_gene: TRBV7-9; abundance: once; len: 16; d_gene: -; CDR3nt: TGTGCCAGCAACCCCTTGTGGGGGATAAGGTCCTACGAGCAGTACTTC; CDR3aa: CASNPLWGIRSYEQYF
j_gene: TRBJ2-5; v_gene: TRBV5-1; abundance: -; len: 15; d_gene: TRBD2; CDR3nt: TGCGCCAGCAGCCCGGCCGGGACTAGCCATGAGACCCAGTACTTC; CDR3aa: CASSPAGTSHETQYF
j_gene: TRBJ2-7; v_gene: TRBV7-2; abundance: -; len: 12; d_gene: -; CDR3nt: TGTGCCAGCAGCTTAGCGAGAACCGAGCAGTACTTC; CDR3aa: CASSLARTEQYF
j_gene: TRBJ2-1; v_gene: TRBV6-4; abundance: -; len: 15; d_gene: -; CDR3nt: TGTGCCAGCAGTGACCCGTCGTTAGGGGACAATGAGCAGTTCTTC; CDR3aa: CASSDPSLGDNEQFF
j_gene: TRBJ2-3; v_gene: TRBV29-1; abundance: -; len: 15; d_gene: TRBD1; CDR3nt: TGCAGCGTTGAAGATGGGACAGGGTATGCAGATACGCAGTATTTT; CDR3aa: CSVEDGTGYADTQYF
j_gene: TRBJ2-1; v_gene: TRBV30; abundance: -; len: 12; d_gene: -; CDR3nt: TGTGCCTGGAGTATCGACTACAATGAGCAGTTCTTC; CDR3aa: CAWSIDYNEQFF
j_gene: TRBJ1-2; v_gene: TRBV9; abundance: -; len: 15; d_gene: TRBD1; CDR3nt: TGTGCCAGCAGCGTTTCCTTACAGGGGATCTATGGCTACACCTTC; CDR3aa: CASSVSLQGIYGYTF
j_gene: TRBJ2-7; v_gene: TRBV25-1; abundance: -; len: 15; d_gene: TRBD2; CDR3nt: TGTGCCAGCAGTGACCCACGGCGGGGGAGCGACGAGCAGTACTTC; CDR3aa: CASSDPRRGSDEQYF
j_gene: TRBJ2-1; v_gene: TRBV7-9; abundance: -; len: 15; d_gene: TRBD1; CDR3nt: TGTGCCAGCAACCCGGACAGGGGACTCTCCAATGAGCAGTTCTTC; CDR3aa: CASNPDRGLSNEQFF
j_gene: TRBJ2-6; v_gene: TRBV11-3; abundance: -; len: 18; d_gene: TRBD1; CDR3nt: TGTGCCAGCAGCCCGGATTGGGGACAGGGGCCTGGGGCCAACGTCCTGACTTTC; CDR3aa: CASSPDWGQGPGANVLTF
j_gene: TRBJ1-4; v_gene: TRBV30; abundance: -; len: 14; d_gene: -; CDR3nt: TGTGCCTGGAGTGTCAGGGGCGGTAATGAAAAACTGTTTTTT; CDR3aa: CAWSVRGGNEKLFF